These T cell receptor beta chains were read from a single sample in a study of identical twins. MiXCR was run by TCRdb on the 5' RACE reads, yielding one entry per CDR3 protein. In the table there are about 700,000 distinct CDR3 sequences, around 8.6% of which are singletons. A further study also used this sample, focusing on yellow fever vaccine responses in identical twins.

Sample: PBMCs. The receptors come from a woman between 18 and 29 years old in good health. The CDR3 runs from the conserved cysteine through the conserved F or W. Fields, in order: D gene, clone size, V gene, J gene, CDR3 protein, CDR3 DNA. A D gene is named only where the DNA matches it firmly. Clone size is not always given. Where it is, it says once, few, many or a class for expanded clones.

d_gene: .; abundance: few; v_gene: TRBV20-1; j_gene: TRBJ2-1; CDR3aa: CSAMFTINNEQFF; CDR3nt: TGCAGTGCTATGTTCACCATCAATAATGAGCAGTTCTTC
d_gene: .; abundance: few; v_gene: TRBV27; j_gene: TRBJ1-1; CDR3aa: CASSSHQQGVNTEAFF; CDR3nt: TGTGCCAGCAGTTCCCACCAACAGGGTGTGAACACTGAAGCTTTCTTT
d_gene: .; abundance: .; v_gene: TRBV3-1; j_gene: TRBJ2-7; CDR3aa: CASSTGTETYEQYF; CDR3nt: TGTGCCAGCAGCACGGGGACGGAAACCTACGAGCAGTACTTC
d_gene: TRBD1; abundance: many; v_gene: TRBV29-1; j_gene: TRBJ1-1; CDR3aa: CSVSDRGKDTEAFF; CDR3nt: TGCAGCGTTTCCGACAGGGGGAAGGACACTGAAGCTTTCTTT
d_gene: TRBD2; abundance: .; v_gene: TRBV7-9; j_gene: TRBJ2-5; CDR3aa: CASSLGLLLGETQYF; CDR3nt: TGTGCCAGCAGCTTGGGACTACTTTTGGGGGAGACCCAGTACTTC
d_gene: .; abundance: few; v_gene: TRBV7-2; j_gene: TRBJ2-6; CDR3aa: CASINRGRGANVLTF; CDR3nt: TGTGCCAGCATCAACAGAGGGAGGGGGGCCAACGTCCTGACTTTC
d_gene: TRBD2; abundance: .; v_gene: TRBV2; j_gene: TRBJ2-3; CDR3aa: CALSRGTSGGRGTDTQYF; CDR3nt: TGTGCCCTCAGCCGAGGGACTAGCGGGGGGCGGGGCACAGATACGCAGTATTTT
d_gene: .; abundance: few; v_gene: TRBV7-2; j_gene: TRBJ2-1; CDR3aa: CASSPTRYNEQFF; CDR3nt: TGTGCCAGCAGCCCCACTAGATACAATGAGCAGTTCTTC
d_gene: TRBD1; abundance: many; v_gene: TRBV7-9; j_gene: TRBJ1-1; CDR3aa: CASSPGTGGLNTEAFF; CDR3nt: TGTGCCAGCAGCCCAGGGACAGGGGGCTTGAACACTGAAGCTTTCTTT
d_gene: TRBD1; abundance: few; v_gene: TRBV6-5; j_gene: TRBJ1-1; CDR3aa: CASSYSTGGMAEAFF; CDR3nt: TGTGCCAGCAGTTACTCGACAGGGGGTATGGCTGAAGCTTTCTTT
d_gene: TRBD1; abundance: many; v_gene: TRBV4-1; j_gene: TRBJ2-1; CDR3aa: CASSLGNPRTGTGSHNEQFF; CDR3nt: TGCGCCAGCAGCCTCGGGAACCCAAGAACCGGGACAGGAAGCCACAATGAGCAGTTCTTC
d_gene: TRBD2; abundance: many; v_gene: TRBV11-2; j_gene: TRBJ2-2; CDR3aa: CASSLVPTGLAGNTGELFF; CDR3nt: TGTGCCAGCAGCTTAGTACCGACTGGACTAGCGGGAAACACCGGGGAGCTGTTTTTT
d_gene: TRBD2; abundance: .; v_gene: TRBV29-1; j_gene: TRBJ2-1; CDR3aa: CSVEKTGLAVANEQFF; CDR3nt: TGCAGCGTTGAAAAAACCGGACTAGCGGTGGCTAATGAGCAGTTCTTC
d_gene: .; abundance: many; v_gene: TRBV7-9; j_gene: TRBJ2-2; CDR3aa: CASSSERTGELFF; CDR3nt: TGTGCCAGCAGTTCGGAGCGCACCGGGGAGCTGTTTTTT
d_gene: .; abundance: few; v_gene: TRBV18; j_gene: TRBJ2-7; CDR3aa: CASSLPVQGDLYEQYF; CDR3nt: TGTGCCAGCTCACTACCGGTACAGGGTGACCTCTACGAGCAGTACTTC
d_gene: .; abundance: .; v_gene: TRBV9; j_gene: TRBJ1-1; CDR3aa: CASSVRAALNTEAFF; CDR3nt: TGTGCCAGCAGCGTACGGGCAGCCTTGAACACTGAAGCTTTCTTT
d_gene: TRBD2; abundance: .; v_gene: TRBV5-1; j_gene: TRBJ2-1; CDR3aa: CASSGGSGRAVGEQFF; CDR3nt: TGCGCCAGCAGCGGAGGTAGCGGGAGGGCAGTTGGTGAGCAGTTCTTC
d_gene: .; abundance: .; v_gene: TRBV4-2; j_gene: TRBJ2-7; CDR3aa: CASSRGRGGREQYF; CDR3nt: TGTGCCAGCAGCCGCGGGAGAGGGGGGAGGGAGCAGTACTTC
d_gene: TRBD1; abundance: .; v_gene: TRBV7-9; j_gene: TRBJ2-3; CDR3aa: CANSLGGPTDTQYF; CDR3nt: TGTGCCAACAGCCTAGGGGGCCCCACAGATACGCAGTATTTT
d_gene: TRBD2; abundance: .; v_gene: TRBV18; j_gene: TRBJ2-5; CDR3aa: CASSWGGSRQETQYF; CDR3nt: TGTGCCAGCTCGTGGGGCGGGAGTCGTCAGGAGACCCAGTACTTC
d_gene: .; abundance: many; v_gene: TRBV20-1; j_gene: TRBJ2-7; CDR3aa: CSARDIQQYEQYF; CDR3nt: TGCAGTGCTAGAGATATACAGCAATACGAGCAGTACTTC
d_gene: TRBD1; abundance: few; v_gene: TRBV5-1; j_gene: TRBJ2-7; CDR3aa: CASSSSMIDREGGRYEQYF; CDR3nt: TGCGCCAGCAGCTCCTCCATGATAGACAGGGAAGGTGGACGGTACGAGCAGTACTTC
d_gene: .; abundance: few; v_gene: TRBV12-3/TRBV12-4; j_gene: TRBJ2-1; CDR3aa: CASTNRGTTNEQFF; CDR3nt: TGTGCCAGCACCAATCGTGGGACCACCAATGAGCAGTTCTTC
d_gene: .; abundance: .; v_gene: TRBV29-1; j_gene: TRBJ2-1; CDR3aa: CSLRAASYNEQFF; CDR3nt: TGCAGCTTAAGGGCGGCTTCCTACAATGAGCAGTTCTTC
d_gene: .; abundance: few; v_gene: TRBV20-1; j_gene: TRBJ2-2; CDR3aa: CSARDPGQTGELFF; CDR3nt: TGCAGTGCTAGAGACCCTGGACAGACCGGGGAGCTGTTTTTT
d_gene: TRBD1; abundance: .; v_gene: TRBV30; j_gene: TRBJ2-7; CDR3aa: CAWSVGTGDIEQYF; CDR3nt: TGTGCCTGGAGTGTAGGGACAGGGGACATCGAGCAGTACTTC
d_gene: TRBD2; abundance: .; v_gene: TRBV6-4; j_gene: TRBJ2-1; CDR3aa: CASSGEGTSDYNEQFF; CDR3nt: TGTGCCAGCAGTGGGGAGGGGACTAGCGACTACAATGAGCAGTTCTTC
d_gene: .; abundance: few; v_gene: TRBV28; j_gene: TRBJ2-7; CDR3aa: CATRNPGSYEQYF; CDR3nt: TGTGCAACCAGAAACCCGGGGTCCTACGAGCAGTACTTC
d_gene: .; abundance: many; v_gene: TRBV12-3/TRBV12-4; j_gene: TRBJ2-4; CDR3aa: CASSLSLAKNIQYF; CDR3nt: TGTGCCAGCAGTTTAAGCCTAGCCAAAAACATTCAGTACTTC
d_gene: TRBD2; abundance: many; v_gene: TRBV20-1; j_gene: TRBJ2-1; CDR3aa: CSALGLAGVGNEQFF; CDR3nt: TGCAGTGCCCTCGGACTAGCGGGAGTGGGCAATGAGCAGTTCTTC
d_gene: TRBD1; abundance: many; v_gene: TRBV29-1; j_gene: TRBJ2-7; CDR3aa: CSVGQVPYEQYF; CDR3nt: TGCAGCGTGGGACAGGTTCCCTACGAGCAGTACTTC
d_gene: TRBD2; abundance: many; v_gene: TRBV29-1; j_gene: TRBJ2-1; CDR3aa: CSVELAVAQGGYNEQFF; CDR3nt: TGCAGCGTTGAACTAGCGGTTGCGCAAGGAGGCTACAATGAGCAGTTCTTC
d_gene: .; abundance: .; v_gene: TRBV7-9; j_gene: TRBJ1-1; CDR3aa: CALPGPLGNTEAFF; CDR3nt: TGTGCCCTACCCGGGCCTTTGGGGAACACTGAAGCTTTCTTT
d_gene: .; abundance: few; v_gene: TRBV7-9; j_gene: TRBJ2-7; CDR3aa: CASSPLPGFYEQYF; CDR3nt: TGTGCCAGCAGCCCCTTACCTGGATTCTACGAGCAGTACTTC
d_gene: .; abundance: few; v_gene: TRBV5-1; j_gene: TRBJ2-3; CDR3aa: CASSSDTLNTDTQYF; CDR3nt: TGCGCCAGCAGCTCTGACACCCTGAACACAGATACGCAGTATTTT
d_gene: .; abundance: many; v_gene: TRBV12-3/TRBV12-4; j_gene: TRBJ1-2; CDR3aa: CASSLARQGLDGYTF; CDR3nt: TGTGCCAGCAGTTTAGCGCGGCAGGGACTTGATGGCTACACCTTC
d_gene: .; abundance: few; v_gene: TRBV20-1; j_gene: TRBJ2-1; CDR3aa: CSATSDWEQSVSYNEQFF; CDR3nt: TGCAGTGCTACTTCAGACTGGGAGCAGTCGGTCTCCTACAATGAGCAGTTCTTC
d_gene: TRBD1; abundance: few; v_gene: TRBV20-1; j_gene: TRBJ1-4; CDR3aa: CSAGRDRGSRNEKLFF; CDR3nt: TGCAGTGCTGGCCGGGACAGGGGTTCTCGTAATGAAAAACTGTTTTTT
d_gene: .; abundance: .; v_gene: TRBV6-2/TRBV6-3; j_gene: TRBJ1-1; CDR3aa: CASSYHVGVDWRYDTEAFF; CDR3nt: TGTGCCAGCAGTTATCATGTCGGAGTGGACTGGCGTTACGACACTGAAGCTTTCTTT
d_gene: TRBD1; abundance: many; v_gene: TRBV6-5; j_gene: TRBJ2-2; CDR3aa: CASSLGTANTGELFF; CDR3nt: TGTGCCAGCAGTTTAGGGACAGCAAACACCGGGGAGCTGTTTTTT
d_gene: .; abundance: .; v_gene: TRBV11-2; j_gene: TRBJ1-1; CDR3aa: CASSFQRQAFEAFF; CDR3nt: TGTGCCAGCAGCTTCCAACGACAGGCCTTTGAAGCTTTCTTT
d_gene: .; abundance: .; v_gene: TRBV11-2; j_gene: TRBJ2-2; CDR3aa: CASSLVARPGELFF; CDR3nt: TGTGCCAGCAGCTTAGTCGCCAGGCCCGGGGAGCTGTTTTTT
d_gene: TRBD1; abundance: .; v_gene: TRBV10-3; j_gene: TRBJ1-5; CDR3aa: CAISETGGDGNQPQHF; CDR3nt: TGTGCCATCAGTGAGACAGGGGGGGATGGCAATCAGCCCCAGCATTTT
d_gene: .; abundance: many; v_gene: TRBV6-1; j_gene: TRBJ2-5; CDR3aa: CASSPRDSRTQYF; CDR3nt: TGTGCCAGCAGTCCCAGAGATTCTCGGACCCAGTACTTC
d_gene: .; abundance: many; v_gene: TRBV12-3/TRBV12-4; j_gene: TRBJ2-7; CDR3aa: CASSFGGVRSSEQYF; CDR3nt: TGTGCCAGCAGTTTTGGGGGAGTGCGGTCCTCCGAGCAGTACTTC
d_gene: .; abundance: few; v_gene: TRBV15; j_gene: TRBJ2-6; CDR3aa: CATSGGGVSGANVLTF; CDR3nt: TGTGCCACCAGCGGAGGGGGCGTCTCTGGGGCCAACGTCCTGACTTTC
d_gene: .; abundance: .; v_gene: TRBV27; j_gene: TRBJ2-1; CDR3aa: CASSKGGYSYNEQFF; CDR3nt: TGTGCCAGCAGTAAGGGAGGCTACTCCTACAATGAGCAGTTCTTC
d_gene: TRBD2; abundance: many; v_gene: TRBV2; j_gene: TRBJ2-1; CDR3aa: CASSGLAGGLYDYNEQFF; CDR3nt: TGTGCCAGCAGTGGGCTAGCGGGAGGCCTTTATGATTACAATGAGCAGTTCTTC
d_gene: .; abundance: few; v_gene: TRBV6-1; j_gene: TRBJ1-2; CDR3aa: CASLSRTLLNYGYTF; CDR3nt: TGTGCCAGTCTTAGCCGCACCCTACTTAACTATGGCTACACCTTC